This T cell receptor beta chain was sequenced during a study of blood T cell repertoires in COVID-19 (TCRdb year 2020). In terms of the full investigation: Samples from collaborators originated in the United States, Italy and Spain and spanned both the acute and convalescent phases of COVID-19. The material from the prospective study consisted of cDNA or gDNA derived from T cells, B-cell-depleted T cells, or PBMCs. HLA class I and class II types, where available, came from metadata supplied by the sample provider rather than from assay-based typing. The repertoires were released in a freely available public database intended as a resource for research on the immune response to SARS-CoV-2. The sample metadata nearly always contained a de-identified subject ID, COVID-19 status, age in years and sex. Deeply sampled blood TCRbeta repertoires from subjects exposed to, actively infected with, or recovered from COVID-19 were included in the dataset. The samples were drawn from the first 160 participants of the ongoing ImmuneRACE study and from 1,254 subjects provided by 6 global collaborators. General conclusions and limits of the study: The quantity of clinical and demographic metadata differed by source and by participant and was supplied without curation.

Another Seattle source contributed samples from volunteer blood donors who had recovered from COVID-19. Each collaborating institution followed its own protocols to collect whole blood in K2EDTA tubes. Collaborator samples were shipped for TCRbeta analysis as frozen whole blood, isolated PBMCs, or DNA extracted from either sample type. This clone was recorded once. Its cognate antigen has yet to be identified. No much larger clonotype is one base removed from it; base qualities were not supplied. TCRbeta CDR3 regions were amplified from genomic DNA using the immunoSEQ Assay, a bias-controlled multiplex PCR. The study's processing was this. The number of nucleated cells in each sample was estimated by amplification of reference gene primers within the assay. To quantify the absolute abundance of each unique TCRbeta CDR3 rearrangement, sequence reads were collapsed and filtered. For each sample, productive Simpson clonality was calculated by taking the square root of Simpson's diversity index across productive rearrangements. TCRdb provides this immuneACCESS table in a form limited to in-frame rearrangements. Some clones are lacking; in checked studies, under half of them reflect an unresolved V gene, and why the rest are absent is not known. The D gene and trimming were derived from the DNA, and the V and J assignments and clone size from that table. For this sample there are around 170,000 clones; around 83% appear just once. Of the sample, under 15% falls within the top ten clones.

Spanning cysteine to phenylalanine, the CDR3 consists of 14 amino acids. CDR3 DNA is the only sequence kept; it has 42 bases, read in frame from the first base. Ends trimmed: V by 4 bases, J by 7 bases; bases unmatched to a gene: 3. CDR1 MGHRA and CDR2 YSYEKL are derived from the germline V gene. This sequence was found in a man aged 70-80 years who had recovered from COVID-19. The V and J genes are TRBV4-1 and TRBJ2-1, and 11 junction bases match TRBD1. Source material: peripheral blood. The CDR3 has the sequence CASSPRDRGNEQFF. The sequenced DNA is TGCGCCAGCAGCCCCCGGGACAGGGGGAATGAGCAGTTCTTC.